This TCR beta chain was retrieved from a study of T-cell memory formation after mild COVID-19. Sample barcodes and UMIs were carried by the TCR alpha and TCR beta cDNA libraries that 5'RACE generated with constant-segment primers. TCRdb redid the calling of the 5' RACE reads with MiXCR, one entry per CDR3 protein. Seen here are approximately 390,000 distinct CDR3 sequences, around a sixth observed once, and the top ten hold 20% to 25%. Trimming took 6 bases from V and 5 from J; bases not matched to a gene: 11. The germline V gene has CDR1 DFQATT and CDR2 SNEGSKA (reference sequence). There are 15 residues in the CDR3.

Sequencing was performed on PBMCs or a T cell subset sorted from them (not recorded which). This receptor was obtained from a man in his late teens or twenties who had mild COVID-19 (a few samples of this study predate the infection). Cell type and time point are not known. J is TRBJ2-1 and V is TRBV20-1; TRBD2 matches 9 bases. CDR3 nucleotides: TGCAGTGCCTCCTTCCGTAGCGGGGGCCACAATGAGCAGTTCTTC. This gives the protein CSASFRSGGHNEQFF.